The 30 T cell receptor beta chains presented below share a single source sample, sequenced in a study of T cells after yellow fever vaccination. Each CDR3 protein is one row after TCRdb ran MiXCR on the 5' RACE reads. The sample has approximately 600,000 distinct CDR3 sequences, 9% to 15% seen once; the top ten hold more than 12%. This specimen was PBMCs, taken on the day of the yellow fever booster vaccination. The receptor set was obtained from a man aged 30 to 39 who received the YFV17D yellow fever vaccine.

This clonotype was found many times. The chain employs TRBV20-1 and TRBJ1-2; no clear D gene. The V end lost 5 bases, the J end lost 6 bases, and 13 bases lay between the germline ends. Germline values: CDR1 DFQATT, CDR2 SNEGSKA (reference sequence). The CDR3 spans 12 residues. The CDR3 nucleotides read TGCAGTGCTCCGGGGTCGCGGGATGGCTACACCTTC. As protein: CSAPGSRDGYTF.

This clonotype was found a few times. The junction differs from germline at one of its ends, possibly a read error. This chain joins TRBV7-2 and TRBJ2-1; the match to TRBD2 covers 13 bases. Germline CDR1 reads SGHTA; CDR2 reads FQGNSA. CDR3 length: 15 residues. CDR3 bases: TGTGCCAGCAGTTTAGGACTAGCGGGAGTGTATGAGCAGTTCTTC. It yields the protein CASSLGLAGVYEQFF.

This clonotype was seen a few times. This chain links TRBV5-1 with TRBJ2-3; D possibly corresponds to TRBD2 (6 bases). The CDR3 consists of 15 residues. V lost 2 bases, J lost 3 bases, and 13 bases lay in between. Germline V gives CDR1 SGHRS, CDR2 YFSETQ. In DNA form, the CDR3 reads TGCGCCAGCAGCTTTTTCCCGGGAGCGACAGATACGCAGTATTTT. This codes for CASSFFPGATDTQYF. The entire variable domain, with the rest obtained from reference TRBV5-1 and TRBJ2-3, is as follows: KAGVTQTPRYLIKTRGQQVTLSCSPISGHRSVSWYQQTPGQGLQFLFEYFSETQRNKGNFPGRFSGRQFSNSRSEMNVSTLELGDSALYLCASSFFPGATDTQYFGPGTRLTVL.

The rearrangement links TRBV4-3 to TRBJ1-1; no clear D. CDR1 is LGHNA, CDR2 YSLEER, per germline. The germline V and J ends were trimmed by 0 bases and 8 bases, with 16 bases remaining between them. The CDR3 is 15 residues long. Here the CDR3 DNA reads TGCGCCAGCAGCCAAGAGGTTAGGGTCTTCAGCGAAGCTTTCTTT. Translating gives CASSQEVRVFSEAFF.

The chain links TRBV19 to TRBJ2-5; D remains ambiguous. Germline lookup yields CDR1 LNHDA and CDR2 SQIVND (reference sequence). Trimming stripped 4 bases from V and 5 bases from J, with 14 bases between. There are 14 residues in the CDR3. The CDR3 nucleotides are TGTGCCAGTAGTACCTCAGTGTACGCGGAGACCCAGTACTTC. Protein: CASSTSVYAETQYF.

There are many counts of this clonotype. This chain joins TRBV20-1 and TRBJ2-1; possibly TRBD2 for D (6 bases). V gave up 1 base and J gave up 7 bases, with 17 bases separating them. CDR3 size: 15 residues. CDR1 DFQATT and CDR2 SNEGSKA come from the germline V gene (reference sequence). In DNA, the CDR3 is TGCAGTGCTAGAGTCATAGCGGCACGCAGGAATGAGCAGTTCTTC. The encoded protein is CSARVIAARRNEQFF.

Comment on this clonotype: A much larger clonotype is one base distant, so this may be a read error. The genes are TRBV6-5 and TRBJ1-6; tentatively, D is TRBD1 (5 bases). This CDR3 has 15 residues. Germline assignment: CDR1 MNHEY and CDR2 SVGAGI. The CDR3 protein is CASSYSGTGNSPIHF. The DNA for the CDR3 is TGTGCCAGCAGTTACTCCGGGACGGGGAATTCACCCATCCACTTT.

This clonotype was counted only a few times. V and J are TRBV3-1 and TRBJ2-5, with a tentative D call TRBD2 (6 bases). Germline loops: CDR1 LGHDT, CDR2 YNNKEL (reference sequence). Deletions cut 3 bases from V and 5 bases from J, with 16 bases between. The CDR3 has 15 residues. CDR3 DNA sequence: TGTGCCAGCAGCCACGGGACCTCAGGAGGGGAGACCCAGTACTTC. This gives the protein CASSHGTSGGETQYF.

This clonotype was recorded a few times. The J gene is TRBJ2-7, the V gene TRBV20-1, with a weak D call TRBD1 (6 bases). V lost 3 bases and J lost 0, with 9 bases in between. Germline V gene sequence: CDR1 DFQATT, CDR2 SNEGSKA (reference sequence). The CDR3 loop spans 13 amino acids. In nucleotides, the CDR3 is TGCAGTGCTAGGGGACATCGCTCCTACGAGCAGTACTTC. Protein product: CSARGHRSYEQYF.

This sequence joins TRBV20-1 and TRBJ2-6; D gene uncertain. The CDR3 is 14 amino acids. The germline gives CDR1 DFQATT, CDR2 SNEGSKA (reference sequence). V lost 6 bases, J lost 0 bases, and 9 bases lay in between. CDR3 nucleotide sequence: TGCAGTGCCACGACCCGCTCTGGGGCCAACGTCCTGACTTTC. The encoded protein is CSATTRSGANVLTF.

The rearrangement links TRBV5-1 to TRBJ2-3; D gene unclear. Per the germline V gene, CDR1 is SGHRS and CDR2 is YFSETQ. V was clipped by 4 bases and J by 4 bases, with 16 bases between them. The CDR3 has 15 residues. The CDR3 coding sequence is TGCGCCAGCAGCCAAGGAAGGGTGGGTTCAGATACGCAGTATTTT. It is translated as CASSQGRVGSDTQYF.

V gene TRBV11-2 combines with J gene TRBJ1-4; 10 nucleotides line up with TRBD1. The germline gives CDR1 SGHAT, CDR2 FQNNGV. This CDR3 spans 14 amino acids. V trimming: 4 bases; J trimming: 7 bases; junction bases outside the gene matches: 3. The CDR3 loop is CASSSDRGSEKLFF. CDR3 DNA sequence: TGTGCCAGCAGCTCGGACAGGGGGAGTGAAAAACTGTTTTTT. Looking up the rest from reference TRBV11-2 and TRBJ1-4 gives the full variable domain: EAGVAQSPRYKIIEKRQSVAFWCNPISGHATLYWYQQILGQGPKLLIQFQNNGVVDDSQLPKDRFSAERLKGVDSTLKIQPAKLEDSAVYLCASSSDRGSEKLFFGSGTQLSVL.

This clonotype has a handful of counts. The chain couples TRBV9 to TRBJ2-1, with D perhaps given as TRBD1 or TRBD2 (6 bases each). This CDR3 has 16 residues. Trimming removed 0 bases at V and 5 bases at J, with 15 bases between. Germline V CDR1 and CDR2: SGDLS, YYNGEE. This CDR3 reads CASSVVGGLGHNEQFF. The DNA for the CDR3 is TGTGCCAGCAGCGTAGTAGGGGGACTCGGCCACAATGAGCAGTTCTTC.

In its sample, this clonotype was seen a few times. J is TRBJ2-2 and V is TRBV28; 12 nucleotides agree with TRBD2. Trimming at V came to 3 bases and at J to 6 bases, leaving 8 bases not matched to a gene. The germline V gene has CDR1 MDHEN and CDR2 SYDVKM. CDR3 length: 17 residues. CDR3 coding DNA: TGTGCCAGCAGTTTCCTAGCGGGAGGGCCGTCTGCCGGGGAGCTGTTTTTT. This gives the protein CASSFLAGGPSAGELFF.

The CDR3 coding sequence is TGCAGTGCTCGGGCAGGGGGAGAGACCCAGTACTTC. Encoded protein: CSARAGGETQYF. V gene TRBV20-1 combines with J gene TRBJ2-5, with 7 bases identical to TRBD1. After removal of 5 bases from V and 4 bases from J, the junction contained 4 bases not matched to a gene. Germline CDR1 DFQATT, CDR2 SNEGSKA (reference sequence). The CDR3 has 12 residues.

This clonotype was detected a few times. The chain employs TRBV4-3 and TRBJ2-7; D possibly corresponds to TRBD1 (6 bases). This CDR3 has 16 amino acids. Per the germline V gene, CDR1 is LGHNA and CDR2 is YSLEER. Trimming left V 1 base short and J 2 bases short, with 15 bases between. CDR3 coding DNA: TGCGCCAGCAGCCAAGTGGCTAACAGGGTGCCCTACGAGCAGTACTTC. The encoded protein is CASSQVANRVPYEQYF.

This clonotype has more than one count but fewer than ten. The V call is TRBV4-3, the J call TRBJ2-4; D might be TRBD2 (5 bases). From germline, CDR1 is LGHNA and CDR2 YSLEER. V was shortened by 0 bases and J by 9 bases, with 15 bases between the two germline ends. CDR3 length: 15 residues. The CDR3 is CASSQDWGTGIIQYF. The CDR3 nucleotides are TGCGCCAGCAGCCAAGACTGGGGTACGGGGATCATTCAGTACTTC.

This clonotype has just a few counts. The V call is TRBV12-3 or TRBV12-4, the J call TRBJ1-1; D ambiguous. V lost 2 bases to trimming and J lost 3 bases, with 10 bases between them. The CDR3 loop spans 14 amino acids. This chain's CDR3 is CASSLTLRDTEAFF. Written as DNA, the CDR3 is TGTGCCAGCAGTTTAACACTTCGGGACACTGAAGCTTTCTTT.

The chain recombines TRBV20-1 with TRBJ1-3; D possibly corresponds to TRBD1 (6 bases). V shed 4 bases and J shed 0 bases, with 13 bases lying between them. This CDR3 has 15 residues. In germline, CDR1 is DFQATT, CDR2 SNEGSKA (reference sequence). CDR3 bases: TGCAGTGCTACGGGACATGCAGGCTCTGGAAACACCATATATTTT. Translating it yields CSATGHAGSGNTIYF.

This chain joins TRBV6-1 and TRBJ2-1; 11 nucleotides match TRBD2. This CDR3 spans 15 amino acids. V was pared by 6 bases and J by 4 bases, with 5 bases of the junction left unmatched. Germline CDR1 is MNHNS and CDR2 is SASEGT. The CDR3 loop is CASRGLAVPYNEQFF. For the CDR3, the DNA is TGTGCCAGCAGGGGACTAGCGGTACCTTACAATGAGCAGTTCTTC.

The rearrangement links TRBV3-1 to TRBJ1-4; TRBD1 matches 8 bases. Germline V CDR1 and CDR2: LGHDT, YNNKEL (reference sequence). This CDR3 spans 15 amino acids. The V segment lost 8 bases and the J segment 0 bases; nucleotides outside the gene matches: 5. The CDR3 nucleotides are TGTGCCAGCTCCCAGGGGGCCGCAACTAATGAAAAACTGTTTTTT. It is translated as CASSQGAATNEKLFF.

The chain couples TRBV6-1 to TRBJ1-4, with D perhaps matching TRBD1 (5 bases). With 7 bases removed from V and 7 bases from J, the gap between germline ends came to 10 bases. The CDR3 consists of 12 residues. Germline lookup yields CDR1 MNHNS and CDR2 SASEGT. CDR3 nucleotide sequence: TGTGCCAGCAAGGGACTCCTTGAAAAACTGTTTTTT. Translation gives CASKGLLEKLFF.

This clonotype was seen ten or more times. The V call is TRBV19, the J call TRBJ2-1; D may be TRBD2 (5 bases). This CDR3 contains 14 residues. The V gene's germline CDR1 is LNHDA and CDR2 SQIVND (reference sequence). V was shortened by 9 bases and J by 5 bases, with 17 bases between the two germline ends. Here the CDR3 DNA reads TGTGCCAGCAGCCCTCGGACTGGAAACAATGAGCAGTTCTTC. Amino acid sequence: CASSPRTGNNEQFF.

This clonotype occurred many times. CDR3 in amino acids: CASSLLDGDTQYF. Here the CDR3 DNA reads TGTGCCAGCTCGCTGCTGGATGGGGATACGCAGTATTTT. The chain employs TRBV7-8 and TRBJ2-3; no firm D call. Germline V CDR1 and CDR2: SGHVS, FQNEAQ. This CDR3 is built from 13 residues. The germline V and J ends were trimmed by 8 bases and 6 bases, with 15 bases remaining between them.

The rearrangement joins TRBV7-2 to TRBJ2-7; no clear D. Per the germline V gene, CDR1 is SGHTA and CDR2 is FQGNSA. Trimming pared 1 base from V and 3 bases from J, leaving 10 bases between. The CDR3 contains 14 residues. CDR3 nucleotides: TGTGCCAGCAGCTTAGGGATAGCCAACTACGAGCAGTACTTC. This sequence encodes CASSLGIANYEQYF.

The V call is TRBV6-5, the J call TRBJ2-1; 10 bases are shared with TRBD1. CDR1 and CDR2 (germline): MNHEY, SVGAGI. This CDR3 has 15 amino acids. The V and J ends lost 2 bases and 6 bases, in that order; junction bases with no gene match: 4. The CDR3 DNA sequence: TGTGCCAGCAGTTACCTCGGACAGGGGGGCAATGAGCAGTTCTTC. Translation: CASSYLGQGGNEQFF.

This rearrangement joins TRBV15 to TRBJ2-7; possible D gene TRBD1, 5 bases. Trimming cost V 3 bases and J 0 bases, with 9 bases left between them. CDR3 length equals 14 residues. Germline CDR1 reads LNHNV; CDR2 reads YYDKDF (reference sequence). CDR3: CATSSDRFSYEQYF. In DNA, the CDR3 is TGTGCCACCAGCAGTGACAGATTCTCCTACGAGCAGTACTTC.

V is TRBV11-2 and J is TRBJ2-1, with a tentative D call TRBD2 (5 bases). CDR3 length: 16 amino acids. Germline V gives CDR1 SGHAT, CDR2 FQNNGV. Trimming removed 1 base at V and 7 bases at J, with 17 bases between. The CDR3 sequence is CASSLVPRFRRNEQFF. CDR3 nucleotide sequence: TGTGCCAGCAGCTTAGTCCCGCGATTTAGGAGGAATGAGCAGTTCTTC.

The genes are TRBV28 and TRBJ1-2, with D unresolved. The CDR3 is made up of 16 amino acids. Trimming left V 3 bases short and J 3 bases short, with 17 bases between. Germline CDR1 and CDR2: MDHEN and SYDVKM. CDR3 residues: CASSFDLIGVYYGYTF. The CDR3 nucleotides read TGTGCCAGCAGTTTCGATTTAATCGGGGTTTACTATGGCTACACCTTC.

V and J are TRBV28 and TRBJ2-5; D is uncertain. There are 15 residues in the CDR3. V lost 4 bases, J lost 2 bases, and 14 bases lay in between. The germline gives CDR1 MDHEN, CDR2 SYDVKM. The CDR3 spells CASSSLMSLQETQYF. CDR3 sequence (DNA): TGTGCCAGCAGTTCCCTGATGTCGCTTCAAGAGACCCAGTACTTC. The variable domain in full, completed from reference TRBV28 and TRBJ2-5, reads DVKVTQSSRYLVKRTGEKVFLECVQDMDHENMFWYRQDPGLGLRLIYFSYDVKMKEKGDIPEGYSVSREKKERFSLILESASTNQTSMYLCASSSLMSLQETQYFGPGTRLLVL.